The rows below give T cell receptor beta chains drawn from one sample of a study of cytomegalovirus exposure and HLA in healthy donors. TCRdb's table, derived via immunoSEQ multiplex PCR, lists solely in-frame clones and lacks some. The sample consists of over 150,000 clones, about three quarters of them appearing once. The sample consisted of PBMCs. The receptors derive from an older woman in good health and CMV-seropositive. CDR3s leave out the opening cysteine and the closing phenylalanine or tryptophan. Rows give clone size only sometimes, using once, few, many, or a class for an expanded clone.

ASSVDPEGGRRETQY	.	TRBV9
ASFTSTSAGNTIY	.	TRBV18
ASSFNDRTEAF	few	TRBV27
ASSPGGYEQY	.	TRBV18
ASSPQGANSGANVLT	.	TRBV19
ASSLGGDTQY	.	TRBV5-8
ASSLQGDLYGYT	few	TRBV5-1
ASSIRPGGVSLSYEQY	.	TRBV19
SVRQGNDEKLF	.	TRBV29-1
ASSPRTADSGNTIY	.	TRBV5-1
ASSSGGTGTYEQY	once	TRBV2
ASTMGQKETQY	.	TRBV5-1
ASSLAGVLAKNSQY	.	TRBV28
ARSPAPGFMETPYEQY	.	TRBV7-5
ASIGLAGTTGELF	.	TRBV6-1
ASMESSGRDEQF	once	TRBV19
ASSPGGRDQPQH	.	TRBV9